The 11 T cell receptor beta chains below all came from one sample that was sequenced in a study of T-cell reconstitution after alpha-beta-depleted transplantation in children. Unique molecular identifiers were built into the TCRbeta library. TCRdb used MiXCR to reprocess the PCR reads, holding one entry per CDR3 protein. The sample lists about 420,000 distinct CDR3 sequences; 11% were seen once. The sample in question was PBMCs from the stem cell graft donor, obtained from the stem cell graft. Receptors were obtained from a human donor who donated a stem cell graft to a child with acute myeloid leukemia.

This clonotype was counted at least ten times. The CDR3 protein is CASSLAGGVNTEAFF. The CDR3 coding sequence is TGCGCCAGCAGCTTGGCTGGTGGCGTCAACACTGAAGCTTTCTTT. The chain recombines TRBV5-1 with TRBJ1-1, with unresolved D. Germline V gene lookup returns CDR1 SGHRS and CDR2 YFSETQ. The CDR3 has 15 amino acids. The germline V and J ends were trimmed by 0 bases and 2 bases, with 11 bases remaining between them.

This chain connects TRBV20-1 to TRBJ1-2; TRBD1 might be the D (6 bases). Per germline, CDR1 DFQATT and CDR2 SNEGSKA (reference sequence). Trimming took off 0 bases at V and 1 base at J, with 15 bases between the two ends. The CDR3 is 16 residues long. CDR3 protein: CSARDRSRGRNYGYTF. In DNA, the CDR3 is TGCAGTGCTAGAGATCGTTCCAGGGGACGTAACTATGGCTACACCTTC.

There are many counts of this clonotype. The chain joins TRBV29-1 to TRBJ2-5; D unclear. Germline V CDR1 and CDR2: SQVTM, ANQGSEA. V lost 2 bases and J 5 bases, leaving 12 bases between the germline ends. The CDR3 covers 13 residues. CDR3 sequence (DNA): TGCAGCGTTGAAAATCAGCGCGGTGAGACCCAGTACTTC. As protein: CSVENQRGETQYF.

This clonotype has a count of ten or more. V is TRBV6-5 and J is TRBJ2-6; 7 nucleotides align to TRBD1. Per the germline V gene, CDR1 is MNHEY and CDR2 is SVGAGI. The CDR3 is made up of 16 amino acids. J lost 4 bases, V lost 8 bases, and 11 bases had no gene match. CDR3 in amino acids: CASGTRQGAGANVLTF. The CDR3 DNA reads TGTGCCAGCGGAACTCGACAGGGTGCCGGGGCCAACGTCCTGACTTTC.

The chain uses TRBV27 and TRBJ1-2, with D perhaps matching TRBD1 (6 bases). V was shortened by 5 bases and J by 4 bases, with 14 bases between the two germline ends. Germline lookup yields CDR1 MNHEY and CDR2 SMNVEV (reference sequence). The CDR3 runs to 14 residues. The CDR3 spells CASSLTGRSYGYTF. The DNA of the CDR3 is TGTGCCAGCAGTCTTACAGGGAGAAGCTATGGCTACACCTTC.

This clonotype was seen more than once but under ten times. The chain is built from TRBV6-5 and TRBJ1-2, with D possibly being TRBD1 (6 bases). Germline CDR1 MNHEY, CDR2 SVGAGI. The V gene lost 4 bases and the J gene lost 5 bases, with 11 bases spanning the gap. The CDR3 spans 13 residues. DNA for the CDR3: TGTGCCAGCAGTTCCCCACAGGGTTATGGCTACACCTTC. It codes for CASSSPQGYGYTF.

The sample holds many counts of this clonotype. As DNA, the CDR3 is TGTGCCAGCAGCCTGACAGGGGGCTACGAGCAGTACTTC. Protein product: CASSLTGGYEQYF. The V call is TRBV7-3, the J call TRBJ2-7, with TRBD1 identical over 9 bases. Losses at the gene ends were 5 bases for V and 3 bases for J; bases not matched to a gene: 2. The length of the CDR3 is 13 residues. Germline lookup yields CDR1 SGHTA and CDR2 FQGTGA.

This clonotype was seen many times. The chain links TRBV12-3 or TRBV12-4 to TRBJ2-3; 7 bases are a match to TRBD2. The V segment lost 3 bases and the J segment 1 base; nucleotides outside the gene matches: 4. CDR3 length: 15 residues. CDR3 residues: CASSFFAGGTDTQYF. CDR3 nucleotide sequence: TGTGCCAGCAGTTTCTTCGCGGGGGGCACAGATACGCAGTATTTT.

V is TRBV20-1 and J is TRBJ1-2; D is possibly TRBD1 (6 bases). V shed 5 bases and J shed 4 bases, with 14 bases lying between them. The CDR3 loop spans 13 amino acids. Germline V CDR1 and CDR2: DFQATT, SNEGSKA (reference sequence). CDR3 loop: CSAPEQGGYGYTF. The CDR3, as DNA: TGCAGTGCTCCTGAACAGGGAGGCTATGGCTACACCTTC.

This clonotype was observed at least ten times. V is TRBV5-6 and J is TRBJ1-2, with D perhaps matching TRBD1 (6 bases). Germline CDR1 SGHDT, CDR2 YYEEEE. This CDR3 comprises 13 residues. Trimming cost V 5 bases and J 0 bases, with 8 bases left between them. In nucleotides, the CDR3 is TGTGCCAGCAGGACAGGCGCTAACTATGGCTACACCTTC. Amino acid sequence: CASRTGANYGYTF.

This clonotype came up many times. The V and J genes are TRBV7-2 and TRBJ2-3; D is unresolved. The germline V gene has CDR1 SGHTA and CDR2 FQGNSA. The CDR3 is 12 amino acids. V was shortened by 4 bases and J by 4 bases, with 6 bases between the two germline ends. The CDR3 here is CASSSPPDTQYF. The CDR3 DNA is TGTGCCAGCAGCTCGCCACCAGATACGCAGTATTTT.